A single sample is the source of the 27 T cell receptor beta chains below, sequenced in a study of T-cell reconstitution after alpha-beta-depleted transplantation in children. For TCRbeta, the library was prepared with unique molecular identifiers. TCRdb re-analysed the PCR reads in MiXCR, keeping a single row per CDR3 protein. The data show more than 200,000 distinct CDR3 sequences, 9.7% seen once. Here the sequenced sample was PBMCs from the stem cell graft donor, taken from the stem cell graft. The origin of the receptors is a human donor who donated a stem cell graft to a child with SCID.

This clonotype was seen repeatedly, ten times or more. CDR3 sequence reads: CASSQDSGFPYEQYF. DNA of the CDR3: TGTGCCAGCAGCCAAGATTCCGGCTTCCCCTACGAGCAGTACTTC. The rearrangement links TRBV4-2 to TRBJ2-7, with D hard to call. In germline, CDR1 is LGHNA, CDR2 YNFKEQ. The CDR3 has 15 amino acids. V was trimmed by 0 bases and J by 2 bases, leaving 11 bases between them.

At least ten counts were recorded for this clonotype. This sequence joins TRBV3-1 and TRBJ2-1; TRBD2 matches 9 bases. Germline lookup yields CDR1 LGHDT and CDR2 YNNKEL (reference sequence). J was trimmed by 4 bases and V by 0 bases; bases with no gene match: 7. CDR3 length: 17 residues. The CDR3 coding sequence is TGTGCCAGCAGCCAAGATTTGGCTAGCGGGGCATACAATGAGCAGTTCTTC. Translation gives CASSQDLASGAYNEQFF.

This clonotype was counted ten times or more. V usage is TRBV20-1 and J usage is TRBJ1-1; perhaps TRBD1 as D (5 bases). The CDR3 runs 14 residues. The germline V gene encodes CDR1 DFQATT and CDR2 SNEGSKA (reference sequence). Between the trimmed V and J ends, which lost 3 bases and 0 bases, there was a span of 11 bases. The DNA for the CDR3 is TGCAGTGCTAGGGGGGGGACCATGAACACTGAAGCTTTCTTT. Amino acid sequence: CSARGGTMNTEAFF.

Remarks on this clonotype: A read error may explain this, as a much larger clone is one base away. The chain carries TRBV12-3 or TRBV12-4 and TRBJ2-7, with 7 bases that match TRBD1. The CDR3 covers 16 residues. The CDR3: CASILEWDSPTYEQYF. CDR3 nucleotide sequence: TGTGCCAGCATTTTAGAATGGGACAGCCCTACCTACGAGCAGTACTTC.

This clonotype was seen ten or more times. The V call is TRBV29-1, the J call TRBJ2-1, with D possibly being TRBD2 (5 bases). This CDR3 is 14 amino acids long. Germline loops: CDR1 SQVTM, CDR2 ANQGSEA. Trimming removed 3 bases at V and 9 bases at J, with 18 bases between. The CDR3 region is CSVEATSYFGEQFF. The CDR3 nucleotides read TGCAGCGTTGAGGCTACTAGTTATTTTGGTGAGCAGTTCTTC.

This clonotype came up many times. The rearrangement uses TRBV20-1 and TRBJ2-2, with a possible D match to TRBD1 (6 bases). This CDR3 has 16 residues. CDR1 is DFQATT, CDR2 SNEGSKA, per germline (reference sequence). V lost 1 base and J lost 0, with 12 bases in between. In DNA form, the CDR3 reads TGCAGTGCTAGAGTCTCAGGGGCTACGAACACCGGGGAGCTGTTTTTT. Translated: CSARVSGATNTGELFF.

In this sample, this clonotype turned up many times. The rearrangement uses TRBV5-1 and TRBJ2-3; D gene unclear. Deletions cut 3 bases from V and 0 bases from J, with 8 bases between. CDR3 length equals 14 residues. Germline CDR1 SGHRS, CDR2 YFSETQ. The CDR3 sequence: CASSWTGSTDTQYF. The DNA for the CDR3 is TGCGCCAGCAGCTGGACGGGTAGCACAGATACGCAGTATTTT.

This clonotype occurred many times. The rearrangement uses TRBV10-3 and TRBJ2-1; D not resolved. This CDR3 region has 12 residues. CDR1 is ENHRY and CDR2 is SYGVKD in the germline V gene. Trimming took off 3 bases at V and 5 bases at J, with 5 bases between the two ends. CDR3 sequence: CAISEQNNEQFF. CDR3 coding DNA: TGTGCCATCAGTGAACAGAACAATGAGCAGTTCTTC.

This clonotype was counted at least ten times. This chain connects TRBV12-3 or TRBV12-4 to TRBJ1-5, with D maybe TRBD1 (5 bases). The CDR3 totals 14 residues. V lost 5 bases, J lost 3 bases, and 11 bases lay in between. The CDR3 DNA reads TGTGCCAGCAGTAACGGGGCCTCCAATCAGCCCCAGCATTTT. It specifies CASSNGASNQPQHF.

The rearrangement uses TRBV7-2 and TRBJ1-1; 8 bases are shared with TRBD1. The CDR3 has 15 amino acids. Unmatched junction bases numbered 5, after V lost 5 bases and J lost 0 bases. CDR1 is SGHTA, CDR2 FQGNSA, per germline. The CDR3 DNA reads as TGTACCAGCAGCCCTTGGACAGGGATGAACACTGAAGCTTTCTTT. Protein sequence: CTSSPWTGMNTEAFF.

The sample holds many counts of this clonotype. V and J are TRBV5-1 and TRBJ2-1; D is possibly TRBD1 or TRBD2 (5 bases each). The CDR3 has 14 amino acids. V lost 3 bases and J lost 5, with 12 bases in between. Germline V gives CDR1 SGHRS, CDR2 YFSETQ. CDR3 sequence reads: CASSSGTTHNEQFF. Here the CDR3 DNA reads TGCGCCAGCAGCTCCGGGACCACACACAATGAGCAGTTCTTC.

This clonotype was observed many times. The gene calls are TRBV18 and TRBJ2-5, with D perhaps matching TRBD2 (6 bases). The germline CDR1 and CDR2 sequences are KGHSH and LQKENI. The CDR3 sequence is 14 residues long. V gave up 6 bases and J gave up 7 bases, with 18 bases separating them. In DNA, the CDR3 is TGTGCCAGCTCGAACTGGAGGGGAGCGTGGACCCAGTACTTC. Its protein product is CASSNWRGAWTQYF.

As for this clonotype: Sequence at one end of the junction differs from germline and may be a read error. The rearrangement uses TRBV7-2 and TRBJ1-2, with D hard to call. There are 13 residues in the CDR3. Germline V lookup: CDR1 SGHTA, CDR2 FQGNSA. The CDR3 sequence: CASILSRQYGYTF. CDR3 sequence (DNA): TGTGCCAGCATCTTAAGCAGGCAGTATGGCTACACCTTC.

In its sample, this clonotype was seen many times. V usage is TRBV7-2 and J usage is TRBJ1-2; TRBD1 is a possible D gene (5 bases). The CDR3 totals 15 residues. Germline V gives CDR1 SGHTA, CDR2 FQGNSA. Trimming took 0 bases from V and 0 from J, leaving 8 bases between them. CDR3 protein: CASSLAWGSNYGYTF. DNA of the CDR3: TGTGCCAGCAGCTTAGCGTGGGGGTCTAACTATGGCTACACCTTC. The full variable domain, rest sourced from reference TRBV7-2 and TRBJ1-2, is GAGVSQSPSNKVTEKGKDVELRCDPISGHTALYWYRQSLGQGLEFLIYFQGNSAPDKSGLPSDRFSAERTGGSVSTLTIQRTQQEDSAVYLCASSLAWGSNYGYTFGSGTRLTVV.

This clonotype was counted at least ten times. CDR3 nucleotide sequence: TGTGCCAGCAGCTTAGGGTTGGTGGCCACTGAAGCTTTCTTT. Its protein is CASSLGLVATEAFF. The J gene is TRBJ1-1, the V gene TRBV7-3; the D is unclear. Trimming took 2 bases from V and 4 from J, leaving 11 bases between them. The germline V gene has CDR1 SGHTA and CDR2 FQGTGA. The CDR3 contains 14 residues.

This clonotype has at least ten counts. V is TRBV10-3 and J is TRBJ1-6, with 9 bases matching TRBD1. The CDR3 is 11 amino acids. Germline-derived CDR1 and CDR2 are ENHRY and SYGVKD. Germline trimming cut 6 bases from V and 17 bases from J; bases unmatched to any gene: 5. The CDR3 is CAISPGQGFHF. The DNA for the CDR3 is TGTGCCATCAGCCCGGGACAGGGTTTCCACTTT.

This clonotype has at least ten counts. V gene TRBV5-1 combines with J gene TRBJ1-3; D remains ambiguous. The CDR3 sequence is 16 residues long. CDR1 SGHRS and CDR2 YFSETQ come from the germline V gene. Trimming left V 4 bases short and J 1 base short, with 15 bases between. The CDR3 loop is CASSLGIDQSGNTIYF. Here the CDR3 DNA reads TGCGCCAGCAGCCTTGGAATCGATCAATCTGGAAACACCATATATTTT.

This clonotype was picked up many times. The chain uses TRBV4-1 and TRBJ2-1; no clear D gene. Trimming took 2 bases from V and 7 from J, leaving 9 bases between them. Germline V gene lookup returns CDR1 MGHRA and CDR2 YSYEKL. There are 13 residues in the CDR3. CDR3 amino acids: CASSQRVGNEQFF. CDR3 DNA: TGCGCCAGCAGCCAACGGGTGGGAAATGAGCAGTTCTTC.

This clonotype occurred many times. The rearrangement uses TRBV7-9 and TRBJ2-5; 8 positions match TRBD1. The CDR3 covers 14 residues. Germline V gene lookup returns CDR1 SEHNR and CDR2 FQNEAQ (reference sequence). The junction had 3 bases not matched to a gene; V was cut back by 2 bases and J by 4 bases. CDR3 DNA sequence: TGTGCCAGCAGCTTACCAGGGGGCTCAGAGACCCAGTACTTC. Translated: CASSLPGGSETQYF.

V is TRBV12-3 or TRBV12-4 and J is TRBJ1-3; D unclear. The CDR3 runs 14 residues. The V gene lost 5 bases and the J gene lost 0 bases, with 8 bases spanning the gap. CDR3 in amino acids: CASSLNLSGNTIYF. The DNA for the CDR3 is TGTGCCAGCAGTCTTAACCTCTCTGGAAACACCATATATTTT.

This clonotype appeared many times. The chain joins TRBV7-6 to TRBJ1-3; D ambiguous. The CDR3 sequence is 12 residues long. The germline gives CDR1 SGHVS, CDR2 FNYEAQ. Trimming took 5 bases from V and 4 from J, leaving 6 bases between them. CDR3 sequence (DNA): TGTGCCAGCAGCGACCAAGGAAACACCATATATTTT. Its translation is CASSDQGNTIYF.

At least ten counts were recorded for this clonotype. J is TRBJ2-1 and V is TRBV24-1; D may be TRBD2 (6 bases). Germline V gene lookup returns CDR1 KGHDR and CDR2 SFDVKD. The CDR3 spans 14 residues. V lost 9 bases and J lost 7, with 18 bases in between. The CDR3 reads CATDTGLSSNEQFF. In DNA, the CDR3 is TGTGCCACCGACACAGGACTATCCTCAAATGAGCAGTTCTTC.

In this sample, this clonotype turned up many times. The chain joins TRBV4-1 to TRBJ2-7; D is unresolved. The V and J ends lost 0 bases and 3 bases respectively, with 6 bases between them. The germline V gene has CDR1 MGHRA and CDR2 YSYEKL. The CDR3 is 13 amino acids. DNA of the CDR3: TGCGCCAGCAGCCAAGATCTCGGCTACGAGCAGTACTTC. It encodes CASSQDLGYEQYF.

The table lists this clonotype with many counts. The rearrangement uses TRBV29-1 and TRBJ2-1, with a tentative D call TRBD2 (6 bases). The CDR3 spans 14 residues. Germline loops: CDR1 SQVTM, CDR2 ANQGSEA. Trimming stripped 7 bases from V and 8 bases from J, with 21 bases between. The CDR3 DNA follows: TGCAGCGCTGAGGGACTTCTTGGGGTGGATGAGCAGTTCTTC. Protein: CSAEGLLGVDEQFF.

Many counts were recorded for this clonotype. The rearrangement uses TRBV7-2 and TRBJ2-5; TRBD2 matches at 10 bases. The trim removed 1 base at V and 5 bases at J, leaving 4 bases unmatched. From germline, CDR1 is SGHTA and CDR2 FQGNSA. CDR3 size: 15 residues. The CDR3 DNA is TGTGCCAGCAGCTTAGAAAGCGGGGGGGCGGAGACCCAGTACTTC. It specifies CASSLESGGAETQYF.

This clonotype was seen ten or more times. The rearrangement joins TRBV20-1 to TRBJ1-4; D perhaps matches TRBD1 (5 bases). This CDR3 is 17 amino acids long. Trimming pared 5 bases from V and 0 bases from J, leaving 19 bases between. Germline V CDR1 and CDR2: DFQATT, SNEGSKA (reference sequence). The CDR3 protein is CSADAGFGGTTNEKLFF. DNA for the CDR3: TGCAGTGCTGACGCGGGGTTCGGGGGTACAACTAATGAAAAACTGTTTTTT.

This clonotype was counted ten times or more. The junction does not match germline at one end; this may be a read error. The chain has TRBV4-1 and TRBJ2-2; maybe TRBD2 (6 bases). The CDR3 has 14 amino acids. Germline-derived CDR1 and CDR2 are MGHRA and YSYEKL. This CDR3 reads CASSRYSGAGELFF. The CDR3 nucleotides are TGCGCCAGTAGCCGGTATAGCGGCGCCGGGGAGCTGTTTTTT.